These 28 T cell receptor beta chains share one sample of origin, sequenced in a study of T-cell memory formation after mild COVID-19. One entry per CDR3 protein, called by TCRdb with MiXCR from the 5' RACE reads. The data contain fewer than 300,000 distinct CDR3 sequences, 16% of them seen just once; the ten biggest clones take up approximately 20%. The specimen sequenced was PBMCs or a T cell subset sorted from them (not recorded which). These receptors came from a man aged 18 to 29 who had mild COVID-19 (a few samples of this study predate the infection). Cell type and time point are not known.

V usage is TRBV18 and J usage is TRBJ1-1, with D perhaps TRBD1 (6 bases). Trimming cost V 6 bases and J 0 bases, with 26 bases left between them. CDR3 length: 19 amino acids. CDR1 KGHSH and CDR2 LQKENI come from the germline V gene. The CDR3 here is CASSSTRTGSLNMNTEAFF. CDR3 nucleotide sequence: TGTGCCAGCTCCTCTACGAGAACAGGGAGTTTAAATATGAACACTGAAGCTTTCTTT.

This rearrangement joins TRBV29-1 to TRBJ2-7, with D hard to call. V lost 6 bases and J 4 bases, leaving 10 bases between the germline ends. Looked up from germline, CDR1 is SQVTM and CDR2 is ANQGSEA. The CDR3 covers 11 residues. The DNA of the CDR3 is TGCAGCGTCGTCGGATATTACGAGCAGTACTTC. It yields the protein CSVVGYYEQYF.

V gene TRBV29-1 combines with J gene TRBJ2-1; D remains ambiguous. Germline V CDR1 and CDR2: SQVTM, ANQGSEA. This CDR3 has 14 residues. The ends were cut back, 0 bases at V and 9 bases at J, with 15 bases in the middle. The CDR3 bases are TGCAGCGTTGAAGAAATGCGTGTAGGGCCTGAGCAGTTCTTC. Its protein is CSVEEMRVGPEQFF.

The chain combines TRBV11-3 with TRBJ2-2, with D unclear. In germline, CDR1 is SGHNT, CDR2 YENEEA. The germline V and J ends were trimmed by 0 bases and 6 bases, with 8 bases remaining between them. This CDR3 comprises 14 residues. In DNA, the CDR3 is TGTGCCAGCAGCTTAGAGGGCACCGCCGGGGAGCTGTTTTTT. Its translation is CASSLEGTAGELFF.

This chain connects TRBV29-1 to TRBJ2-7; 12 bases fit TRBD1. V gave up 4 bases and J gave up 6 bases; unmatched junction bases: 7. CDR1 SQVTM and CDR2 ANQGSEA come from the germline V gene. The CDR3 extends over 14 amino acids. The CDR3 coding sequence is TGCAGCGTTGTATCTGGGGACAGGGGGCCCGAGCAGTACTTC. This sequence encodes CSVVSGDRGPEQYF.

This clonotype was counted only a few times. The chain has TRBV9 and TRBJ2-3, with a tentative D call TRBD2 (5 bases). CDR3 length: 16 residues. The V gene lost 4 bases and the J gene lost 4 bases, with 19 bases spanning the gap. Germline values: CDR1 SGDLS, CDR2 YYNGEE. In DNA, the CDR3 is TGTGCCAGCAGCCCCCGGGGTAGACTAATTCCAGATACGCAGTATTTT. As protein: CASSPRGRLIPDTQYF.

This clonotype was found a few times. The rearrangement joins TRBV5-4 to TRBJ1-1; a weak D match, TRBD1 (5 bases). The CDR3 loop spans 15 amino acids. The ends were cut back, 4 bases at V and 0 bases at J, with 13 bases in the middle. Germline CDR1 SGHNT, CDR2 YYREEE (reference sequence). CDR3 loop: CASSPGGTLNTEAFF. Here the CDR3 DNA reads TGTGCCAGCAGCCCCGGGGGGACCCTGAACACTGAAGCTTTCTTT.

This clonotype appeared many times. V gene TRBV7-2 combines with J gene TRBJ2-1; D is uncertain. The ends were cut back, 5 bases at V and 6 bases at J, with 5 bases in the middle. The CDR3 covers 11 residues. Germline lookup yields CDR1 SGHTA and CDR2 FQGNSA. The CDR3 coding sequence is TGTGCCAGCAGCCCCGCCAATGAGCAGTTCTTC. Translating it yields CASSPANEQFF.

This clonotype has more than one count but fewer than ten. The chain is built from TRBV7-2 and TRBJ1-2, with D possibly matching TRBD1 (5 bases). The CDR3 contains 14 residues. Trimming took 5 bases from V and 8 from J, leaving 18 bases between them. In germline, CDR1 is SGHTA, CDR2 FQGNSA. The chain's CDR3 is CASSPVGGGGGYTF. In DNA form, the CDR3 reads TGTGCCAGCAGCCCAGTGGGGGGAGGAGGAGGCTACACCTTC.

The sample holds a few counts of this clonotype. The chain has TRBV7-9 and TRBJ2-1; 8 bases align to TRBD1. This CDR3 spans 16 amino acids. V shed 3 bases, J shed 2 bases, and the junction held 6 bases outside the gene matches. Germline CDR1 and CDR2: SEHNR and FQNEAQ (reference sequence). CDR3 region: CASSFGRGRPYNEQFF. In DNA, the CDR3 is TGTGCCAGCAGCTTCGGCAGGGGGCGCCCCTACAATGAGCAGTTCTTC.

This clonotype showed up just a few times. This CDR3 is CASGLQGAGTQYF. As DNA, the CDR3 is TGTGCTAGTGGTTTGCAGGGGGCGGGGACGCAGTATTTT. The chain carries TRBV12-5 and TRBJ2-3, with TRBD1 matching 8 bases. CDR1 LGHNT and CDR2 FRNRAP come from the germline V gene. This CDR3 comprises 13 residues. V shed 2 bases, J shed 9 bases, and the junction held 4 bases outside the gene matches.

This clonotype showed up just a few times. The chain links TRBV5-4 to TRBJ2-3; 9 bases are a match to TRBD2. The ends lost 1 base at V and 7 bases at J; junction bases unmatched: 4. Germline V gene data show CDR1 as SGHNT and CDR2 as YYREEE (reference sequence). The CDR3 totals 14 residues. The CDR3 nucleotides read TGTGCCAGCAGCTTGCAGACTAGCGGATATACGCAGTATTTT. Translating gives CASSLQTSGYTQYF.

This chain links TRBV6-1 with TRBJ2-2; no clear D gene. The CDR3 runs to 14 residues. Trimming removed 7 bases at V and 8 bases at J, with 17 bases between. The germline V gene has CDR1 MNHNS and CDR2 SASEGT. The CDR3, as DNA: TGTGCCAGCATGTTAGGACCTGCTGAAGGGGAGCTGTTTTTT. It yields the protein CASMLGPAEGELFF.

This clonotype has just a few counts. This rearrangement joins TRBV7-6 to TRBJ2-7; the match to TRBD2 covers 8 bases. The CDR3 runs 16 residues. Unmatched junction bases numbered 7, after V lost 1 base and J lost 2 bases. The germline V gene has CDR1 SGHVS and CDR2 FNYEAQ. The CDR3 reads CASSLVSGGGTYEQYV. The CDR3 DNA is TGTGCCAGCAGCTTAGTAAGCGGGGGAGGAACCTACGAGCAGTACGTC.

V and J are TRBV28 and TRBJ2-5; 8 bases map to TRBD1. Germline-derived CDR1 and CDR2 are MDHEN and SYDVKM. The CDR3 sequence is 13 residues long. The V gene end was trimmed by 4 bases and the J gene end by 5 bases; junction bases not matched to a gene: 3. The CDR3 loop reads CASSSGGAETQYF. CDR3 nucleotide sequence: TGTGCCAGCAGTTCAGGGGGCGCGGAGACCCAGTACTTC.

The chain couples TRBV7-9 to TRBJ1-1; D is perhaps TRBD1 (5 bases). Germline CDR1 reads SEHNR; CDR2 reads FQNEAQ (reference sequence). V was trimmed by 4 bases and J by 0 bases, leaving 12 bases between them. The CDR3 is 15 amino acids. In nucleotides, the CDR3 is TGTGCCAGCAGCTACCGGGGCGGTCTGAACACTGAAGCTTTCTTT. It yields the protein CASSYRGGLNTEAFF.

This clonotype has more than one count but fewer than ten. The chain links TRBV27 to TRBJ1-5; no clear D. CDR1 and CDR2 from the germline V gene are MNHEY and SMNVEV (reference sequence). The CDR3 contains 14 residues. With 2 bases removed from V and 2 bases from J, the gap between germline ends came to 7 bases. The CDR3 region has the DNA TGTGCCAGCAGTTTAAGGCCCGGCAATCAGCCCCAGCATTTT. It encodes CASSLRPGNQPQHF.

This clonotype was counted between two and nine times. J is TRBJ1-1 and V is TRBV7-2, with TRBD1 identical over 7 bases. This CDR3 has 15 amino acids. CDR1 and CDR2 (germline): SGHTA, FQGNSA. Trimming removed 5 bases from V and 5 bases from J; junction bases left unmatched: 11. The CDR3 region is CASSLQEGARTEAFF. As DNA, the CDR3 is TGTGCCAGCAGCCTACAGGAGGGGGCGCGAACTGAAGCTTTCTTT.

CDR3 in amino acids: CASSPLAGGPTDTQYF. The CDR3 nucleotides are TGTGCCAGCTCGCCATTAGCGGGGGGACCCACAGATACGCAGTATTTT. This chain joins TRBV18 and TRBJ2-3; 10 positions match TRBD2. The V segment lost 6 bases and the J segment 2 bases; nucleotides outside the gene matches: 8. Germline assignment: CDR1 KGHSH and CDR2 LQKENI. CDR3 length: 16 residues. Looking up the rest from reference TRBV18 and TRBJ2-3 gives the full variable domain: NAGVMQNPRHLVRRRGQEARLRCSPMKGHSHVYWYRQLPEEGLKFMVYLQKENIIDESGMPKERFSAEFPKEGPSILRIQQVVRGDSAAYFCASSPLAGGPTDTQYFGPGTRLTVL.

This clonotype appeared a few times. The J gene is TRBJ2-1, the V gene TRBV5-1; D is unresolved. The CDR3 spans 16 residues. V was pared by 0 bases and J by 2 bases, with 12 bases between. In germline, CDR1 is SGHRS, CDR2 YFSETQ. Written as DNA, the CDR3 is TGCGCCAGCAGCTTGGAGGGCCTAAGGGCCTACAATGAGCAGTTCTTC. It codes for CASSLEGLRAYNEQFF.

This chain joins TRBV6-1 and TRBJ1-2; no reliable D call. Deletions cut 3 bases from V and 2 bases from J, with 10 bases between. There are 14 residues in the CDR3. Germline V CDR1 and CDR2: MNHNS, SASEGT. The CDR3 region is CASSEPGRNYGYTF. CDR3 sequence (DNA): TGTGCCAGCAGTGAGCCCGGCAGAAACTATGGCTACACCTTC.

The chain couples TRBV7-2 to TRBJ1-5, with D possibly being TRBD1 (5 bases). The CDR3 sequence is 17 residues long. The V gene lost 5 bases and the J gene lost 0 bases, with 17 bases spanning the gap. Germline V gene sequence: CDR1 SGHTA, CDR2 FQGNSA. CDR3 DNA sequence: TGTGCCAGCAGCCGTTGGGGCGGAGCGATTAGCAATCAGCCCCAGCATTTT. It codes for CASSRWGGAISNQPQHF.

This clonotype was seen repeatedly, ten times or more. This chain uses TRBV20-1 with TRBJ1-2, with D possibly TRBD1 on 5 matching bases. In germline, CDR1 is DFQATT, CDR2 SNEGSKA (reference sequence). The CDR3 sequence is 13 residues long. V lost 5 bases and J 6 bases, leaving 16 bases between the germline ends. The CDR3 spells CSAVRVDINGYTF. CDR3 nucleotides: TGCAGTGCTGTCAGGGTTGACATTAATGGCTACACCTTC.

Many counts were recorded for this clonotype. The V gene is TRBV4-3, the J gene TRBJ2-1, with D unclear. V was shortened by 1 base and J by 6 bases, with 10 bases between the two germline ends. Germline-derived CDR1 and CDR2 are LGHNA and YSLEER. This CDR3 region has 14 residues. This CDR3 is CASSQGGVSNEQFF. The CDR3 bases are TGCGCCAGCAGCCAAGGGGGTGTCTCCAATGAGCAGTTCTTC.

This clonotype was found many times. This sequence joins TRBV7-3 and TRBJ1-1; D is undetermined. This CDR3 spans 15 amino acids. Looked up from germline, CDR1 is SGHTA and CDR2 is FQGTGA. V was trimmed by 5 bases and J by 4 bases, leaving 17 bases between them. The CDR3, as DNA: TGTGCCAGCAGCAACTCTGGGTTAAGCCCCACTGAAGCTTTCTTT. Translated: CASSNSGLSPTEAFF.

This clonotype has a handful of counts. The rearrangement uses TRBV7-9 and TRBJ2-7; TRBD1 aligns across 7 bases. The CDR3 covers 15 residues. J was trimmed by 5 bases and V by 1 base; bases with no gene match: 8. The germline CDR1 and CDR2 sequences are SEHNR and FQNEAQ (reference sequence). Written as DNA, the CDR3 is TGTGCCAGCAGCTTAGAGAGACAGGGTGATAACGAGCAGTACGTC. It codes for CASSLERQGDNEQYV.

The V and J genes are TRBV10-3 and TRBJ2-6; TRBD1 might be the D (5 bases). Germline CDR1 and CDR2: ENHRY and SYGVKD. This CDR3 has 14 residues. V was clipped by 4 bases and J by 4 bases, with 8 bases between them. CDR3 in DNA: TGTGCCATCAGTGCAGGGCTCGGGGCCAACGTCCTGACTTTC. Residues: CAISAGLGANVLTF.

This clonotype came up a few times. Germline is not matched at one junction end, which may reflect a read error. The V and J genes are TRBV7-2 and TRBJ1-5, with a tentative D call TRBD1 (6 bases). This CDR3 is 12 amino acids long. Germline values: CDR1 SGHTA, CDR2 FQGNSA. The CDR3 protein is CASSPGHRVPIF. CDR3 DNA sequence: TGTGCCAGCAGCCCAGGCCACAGGGTCCCAATTTTT. The entire variable domain, with the rest obtained from reference TRBV7-2 and TRBJ1-5, is as follows: GAGVSQSPSNKVTEKGKDVELRCDPISGHTALYWYRQSLGQGLEFLIYFQGNSAPDKSGLPSDRFSAERTGGSVSTLTIQRTQQEDSAVYLCASSPGHRVPIFGDGTRLSIL.